A single sample gave rise to the 10 T cell receptor beta chains below, sequenced in a study of T cells in Graves' hyperthyroidism and ophthalmopathy. Using RNA transcripts as the source, TCR beta CDR3 regions were amplified. First-round RT-PCR targeting the TCR CDR3 was performed with the HTBI primer set. TCRdb independently ran MiXCR on the multiplex PCR reads; one entry per CDR3 protein. This table has some 690,000 distinct CDR3 sequences, roughly 17% appearing once. Sequencing used blood. Receptors originate from a man between 50 and 59 years old with Graves' hyperthyroidism.

This clonotype was observed many times. The genes are TRBV5-6 and TRBJ1-1; D ambiguous. Germline lookup yields CDR1 SGHDT and CDR2 YYEEEE. V was cut by 6 bases and J by 8 bases, with 8 bases left in between. The CDR3 has 10 amino acids. The CDR3 reads CASTGGEAFF. For the CDR3, the DNA is TGTGCCAGCACTGGAGGGGAAGCTTTCTTT.

This clonotype was observed a handful of times. The chain links TRBV6-2 or TRBV6-3 to TRBJ2-1, with D perhaps matching TRBD2 (6 bases). Germline V gene lookup returns CDR1 MNHEY and CDR2 SVGEGT. Between the trimmed V and J ends, which lost 0 bases and 9 bases, there was a span of 9 bases. This CDR3 is built from 13 residues. The CDR3 spells CASSYSAGGEQFF. As DNA, the CDR3 is TGTGCCAGCAGTTACTCGGCCGGGGGTGAGCAGTTCTTC.

This clonotype was counted at least ten times. This chain uses TRBV18 with TRBJ1-2; 11 bases map to TRBD1. J gave up 4 bases and V 3 bases, and 7 bases lay outside the gene matches. The germline V gene has CDR1 KGHSH and CDR2 LQKENI. The CDR3 runs 16 residues. The chain's CDR3 is CASSPGQGQGAYGYTF. The DNA for the CDR3 is TGTGCCAGCTCACCCGGCCAAGGACAGGGGGCCTATGGCTACACCTTC.

V is TRBV30 and J is TRBJ2-1, with 10 bases lining up with TRBD2. V lost 4 bases, J lost 4 bases, and 4 bases stayed unmatched. The CDR3 is made up of 14 amino acids. Germline lookup yields CDR1 GTSNPN and CDR2 SVGIG (reference sequence). This CDR3 reads CAWIRTSGYNEQFF. DNA for the CDR3: TGTGCCTGGATTCGGACTAGCGGTTACAATGAGCAGTTCTTC.

This clonotype was seen a handful of times. The genes are TRBV6-1 and TRBJ2-1; D may be TRBD2 (5 bases). This CDR3 contains 16 residues. The ends were cut back, 3 bases at V and 6 bases at J, with 18 bases in the middle. Germline V gene sequence: CDR1 MNHNS, CDR2 SASEGT. The CDR3 coding sequence is TGTGCCAGCAGTGATGAAACAAGGAGGCCCCTCAATGAGCAGTTCTTC. This encodes CASSDETRRPLNEQFF.

In this sample, this clonotype turned up a few times. The chain carries TRBV12-3 or TRBV12-4 and TRBJ1-4, with D unclear. V was trimmed by 6 bases and J by 0 bases, leaving 29 bases between them. The length of the CDR3 is 21 residues. The CDR3 region is CASSDSTPDGPPYATNEKLFF. The DNA of the CDR3 is TGTGCCAGCAGCGACTCGACCCCTGACGGACCGCCTTATGCAACTAATGAAAAACTGTTTTTT.

This clonotype was seen ten or more times. This sequence joins TRBV2 and TRBJ1-4; 7 nucleotides line up with TRBD1. Germline CDR1 is SNHLY and CDR2 is FYNNEI. J lost 4 bases, V lost 6 bases, and 11 bases had no gene match. The CDR3 has 16 amino acids. CDR3 DNA sequence: TGTGCCAGCAGCCAAGAATCAGGGGGTTATAATGAAAAACTGTTTTTT. Its translation is CASSQESGGYNEKLFF.

At least ten counts were recorded for this clonotype. The chain combines TRBV12-3 or TRBV12-4 with TRBJ2-7; TRBD2 matches at 10 bases. V dropped 0 bases and J dropped 6; count of bases not matched to a gene: 8. This CDR3 has 16 amino acids. The CDR3 loop is CASSLAPSGRAGEQYF. CDR3 coding DNA: TGTGCCAGCAGTTTAGCGCCGAGCGGGAGGGCCGGCGAGCAGTACTTC.

The genes are TRBV20-1 and TRBJ2-1, with 7 nucleotides matching TRBD2. Germline trimming cut 5 bases from V and 8 bases from J; bases unmatched to any gene: 18. The CDR3 is 16 amino acids. CDR1 and CDR2 from the germline V gene are DFQATT and SNEGSKA (reference sequence). The CDR3 bases are TGCAGTGCTGAAGGATTTAGCGGTACCAGCGGGGATGAGCAGTTCTTC. This gives the protein CSAEGFSGTSGDEQFF.

The genes are TRBV28 and TRBJ1-5; D is possibly TRBD1 (5 bases). Germline CDR1 reads MDHEN; CDR2 reads SYDVKM. This CDR3 is built from 16 residues. Trimming pared 3 bases from V and 6 bases from J, leaving 18 bases between. CDR3 bases: TGTGCCAGCAGTTTTTCTGCGGGGGTCCGGGGTCAGCCCCAGCATTTT. Amino acids: CASSFSAGVRGQPQHF.